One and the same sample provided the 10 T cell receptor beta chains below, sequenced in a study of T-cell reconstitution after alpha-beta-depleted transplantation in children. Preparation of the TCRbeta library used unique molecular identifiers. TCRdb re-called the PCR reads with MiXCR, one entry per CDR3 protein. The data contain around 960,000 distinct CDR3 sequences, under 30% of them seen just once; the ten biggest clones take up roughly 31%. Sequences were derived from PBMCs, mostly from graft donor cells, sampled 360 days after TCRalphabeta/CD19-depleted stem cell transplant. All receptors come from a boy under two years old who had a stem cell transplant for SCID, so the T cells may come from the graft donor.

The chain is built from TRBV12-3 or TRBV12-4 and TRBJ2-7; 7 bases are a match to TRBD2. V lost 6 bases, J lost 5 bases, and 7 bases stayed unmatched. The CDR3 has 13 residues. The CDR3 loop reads CASRPPGGDEQYF. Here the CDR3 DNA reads TGTGCCAGCAGGCCACCGGGGGGAGACGAGCAGTACTTC.

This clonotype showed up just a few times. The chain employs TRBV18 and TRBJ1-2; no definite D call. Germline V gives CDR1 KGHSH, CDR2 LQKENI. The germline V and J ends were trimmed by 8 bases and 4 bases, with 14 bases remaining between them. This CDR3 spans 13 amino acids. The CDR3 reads CASHAGEGYGYTF. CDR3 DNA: TGTGCCAGCCACGCCGGGGAGGGCTATGGCTACACCTTC.

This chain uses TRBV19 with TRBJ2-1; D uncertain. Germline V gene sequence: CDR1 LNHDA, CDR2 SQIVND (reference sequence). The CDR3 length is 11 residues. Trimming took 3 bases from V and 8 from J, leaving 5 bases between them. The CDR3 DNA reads TGTGCCAGTAGTATTGCTTATGAGCAGTTCTTC. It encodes CASSIAYEQFF.

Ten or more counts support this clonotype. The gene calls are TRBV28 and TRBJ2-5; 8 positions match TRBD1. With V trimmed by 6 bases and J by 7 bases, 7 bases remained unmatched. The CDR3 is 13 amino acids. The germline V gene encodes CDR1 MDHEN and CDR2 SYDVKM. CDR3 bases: TGTGCCAGCAGACAGGGGGGAAGGGGGACCCAGTACTTC. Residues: CASRQGGRGTQYF.

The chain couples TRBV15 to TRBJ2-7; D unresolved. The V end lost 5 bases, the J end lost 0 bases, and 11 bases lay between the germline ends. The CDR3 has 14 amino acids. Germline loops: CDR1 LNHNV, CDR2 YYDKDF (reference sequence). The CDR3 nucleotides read TGTGCCACCAGCCCACTTTCAAGCTCCTACGAGCAGTACTTC. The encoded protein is CATSPLSSSYEQYF.

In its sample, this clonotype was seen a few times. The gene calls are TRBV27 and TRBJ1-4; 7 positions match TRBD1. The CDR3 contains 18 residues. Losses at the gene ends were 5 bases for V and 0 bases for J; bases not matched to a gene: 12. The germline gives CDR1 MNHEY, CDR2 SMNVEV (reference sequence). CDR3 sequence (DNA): TGTGCCAGCAGTCCTCAGACAGGGTTCAGTGCAACTAATGAAAAACTGTTTTTT. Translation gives CASSPQTGFSATNEKLFF.

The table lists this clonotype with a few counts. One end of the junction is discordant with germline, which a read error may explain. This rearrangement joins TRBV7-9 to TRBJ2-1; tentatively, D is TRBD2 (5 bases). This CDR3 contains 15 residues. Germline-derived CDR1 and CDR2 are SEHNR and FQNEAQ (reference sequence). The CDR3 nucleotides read TGTGCCAGCAGCCTAGCCCCAAGATCCTACAATGAGCAGTTCTTC. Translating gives CASSLAPRSYNEQFF.

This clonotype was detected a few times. Here the CDR3 reads CASSRPETLSGTDTQYF. CDR3 coding DNA: TGTGCCAGCAGCCGCCCGGAGACTCTTTCCGGCACAGATACGCAGTATTTT. V and J are TRBV3-1 and TRBJ2-3; D gene unclear. Trimming shortened V by 4 bases and J by 1 base, and 18 bases separated the two germline ends. There are 17 residues in the CDR3. In germline, CDR1 is LGHDT, CDR2 YNNKEL (reference sequence).

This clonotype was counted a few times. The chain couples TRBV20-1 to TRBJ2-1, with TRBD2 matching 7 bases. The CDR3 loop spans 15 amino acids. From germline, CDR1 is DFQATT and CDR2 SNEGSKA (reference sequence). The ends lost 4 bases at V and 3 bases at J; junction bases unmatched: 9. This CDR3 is CSATSPGGFYNEQFF. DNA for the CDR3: TGCAGTGCTACATCACCCGGGGGGTTCTACAATGAGCAGTTCTTC.

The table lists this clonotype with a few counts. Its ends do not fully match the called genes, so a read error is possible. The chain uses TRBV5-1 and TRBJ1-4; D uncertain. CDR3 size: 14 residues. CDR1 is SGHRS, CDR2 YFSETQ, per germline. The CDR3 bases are TGTGCCAGCAGCTTAGACGGAGTTAATGAAAAACTGTTTTTT. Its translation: CASSLDGVNEKLFF.